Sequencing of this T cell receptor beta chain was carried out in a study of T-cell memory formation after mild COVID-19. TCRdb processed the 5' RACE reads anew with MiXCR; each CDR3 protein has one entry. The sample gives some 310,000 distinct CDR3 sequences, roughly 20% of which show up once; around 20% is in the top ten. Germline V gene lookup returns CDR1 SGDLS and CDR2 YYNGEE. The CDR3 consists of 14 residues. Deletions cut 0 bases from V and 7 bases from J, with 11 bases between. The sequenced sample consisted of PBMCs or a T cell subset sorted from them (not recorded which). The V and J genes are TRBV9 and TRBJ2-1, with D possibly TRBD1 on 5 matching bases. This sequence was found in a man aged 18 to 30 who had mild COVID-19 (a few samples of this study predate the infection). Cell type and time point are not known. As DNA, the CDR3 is TGTGCCAGCAGCGTAGGAGCAGACAGAAATGAGCAGTTCTTC. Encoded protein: CASSVGADRNEQFF.